This T cell receptor (beta chain) was profiled in a study of T-cell reconstitution after alpha-beta-depleted transplantation in children (dated by TCRdb to 2016 to 2018). With respect to the entire study: The study quantitatively tracked T-cell immune reconstitution after TCRalphabeta/CD19-depleted allogeneic hematopoietic cell transplantation in children using TCR repertoire profiling.

Study-level results and caveats: About two months after transplant, the apparently early recovery of alphabetaT-cell counts reportedly depended on just several hundred clones that had expanded rapidly and came from non-depleted graft cells. In some patients, the high TCRbeta diversity seen at day 60 was put down to recipient T cells and intrathymic progenitors that had survived conditioning. The frequencies of hyperexpanded clones fell over the following months, and after one year, T-cell counts and TCRbeta diversity were mostly attributed to newly produced T cells.

On this clonotype: It lacks a known antigen. The record has no base qualities; no much larger clone is one base away.

Libraries came from PCR. The data were produced on an Illumina HiSeq 2500. TCR libraries were prepared with molecular barcoding, using unique molecular identifiers to normalize TCRbeta repertoire quantification. TCRdb trimmed public reads at Q25 via fastp, called clones via MiXCR and kept in-frame beta chains. Rows with one shared CDR3 protein collapse into an entry with the most common genes and DNA. Present in this sample are around 600,000 distinct CDR3 sequences, 20% to 25% of which were seen just once. 13% to 15% of the sample belongs to the ten largest clones. The germline V gene gives CDR1 as SGHVS and CDR2 as FQNEAQ. The CDR3 sequence holds 13 residues, the cysteine and phenylalanine included. The only DNA kept is the CDR3, 39 bases in frame from the first base. V has 11 bases trimmed and J has 2 bases trimmed; junction bases matching no gene number 5. The sample's treatment or condition label, decoded: allogeneic hematopoietic cell transplantation with graft depleted of TCRalphabeta T cells and CD19 B cells. The children who served as transplant recipients had been given grafts of TCRalphabeta/CD19-depleted allogeneic hematopoietic cells.

The sequences come from PBMCs, mostly from graft donor cells, collected 360 days after TCRalphabeta/CD19-depleted stem cell transplant. The receptor chain draws on TRBV7-8 and TRBJ2-5; 10 of the junction bases match TRBD2. The sequence was collected from a boy under two years old who had a stem cell transplant for acute myeloid leukemia, so the T cells may come from the graft donor. The CDR3 protein sequence reads: CAGGTSVQETQYF. The DNA sequence is given as TGTGCCGGCGGGACTAGCGTACAAGAGACCCAGTACTTC.